This paragraph reports one TCR beta chain. Its matching antigen is unknown. This specimen belongs to a study of cytomegalovirus exposure and HLA in healthy donors. PCR employed 60 Vbeta and 13 Jbeta primers. Sequencing was performed with immunoSEQ multiplex PCR; in TCRdb, only in-frame clones are kept and a portion is missing. The data contain more than 150,000 clones, about 80% of them singletons. Unmatched junction bases numbered 2, after V lost 0 bases and J lost 7 bases. This CDR3 spans 13 amino acids. Germline-derived CDR1 and CDR2 are LGHNA and YNFKEQ. Those who donated were healthy bone marrow donors. Whole-study findings and limits: Previous analysis showed most TCR beta V segments were productive about 90% or about 30% of the time.

Input material: PBMCs. This chain uses TRBV4-2 with TRBJ1-2; 7 nucleotides match TRBD1. This clonotype was sampled from a woman in her thirties in good health and CMV-seronegative. This CDR3 reads CASSQEGGSGYTF. As DNA, the CDR3 is TGTGCCAGCAGCCAAGAAGGGGGCAGTGGCTACACCTTC.